One T cell receptor beta chain is described in this entry. This record belongs to a study of identical twins' blood T cells. Both ends of each TCR cDNA library bore sample-specific barcodes. TCRdb used MiXCR to reprocess the 5' RACE reads, holding one entry per CDR3 protein. The table includes approximately 1,300 distinct CDR3 sequences, about 65% detected once. The TCR was taken from a woman between 18 and 49 years old in good health. The sequencing input was PBMCs.

CDR3 in DNA: TGTGCCAGCAGTTTACGGACTGGGGGATTGGAGCAGTACTTC. This translates into CASSLRTGGLEQYF. The rearrangement uses TRBV28 and TRBJ2-7; D might be TRBD1 or TRBD2, each matching 5 bases. Trimming took 2 bases from V and 7 from J, leaving 15 bases between them. This CDR3 is 14 amino acids long. In germline, CDR1 is MDHEN, CDR2 SYDVKM.